This is a list of T cell receptor beta chains from one sample in a study of blood T cells in healthy people across ages. TCRdb redid the calling of the 5' RACE reads with MiXCR, one entry per CDR3 protein. The data contain around 1.5 million distinct CDR3 sequences, approximately 59% of them singletons. Sequenced sample: blood. Receptors originate from a man aged 18 to 30 in good health. Each CDR3 is given with its conserved first and last residue. A D gene is named only where the DNA matches it firmly. Clone size is given for some rows only: seen once, a few or many times, or a class if the clone is expanded.

D	V	J	size	DNA	CDR3
TRBD1	TRBV29-1	TRBJ2-7	.	TGCAGCGTTGAACTCGGGACAGGCGAGCAGTACTTC	CSVELGTGEQYF
.	TRBV4-3	TRBJ2-5	once	TGCGCCAGCAGCCAAGATAAGGTCGGAAGGACCCAGTACTTC	CASSQDKVGRTQYF
.	TRBV6-2/TRBV6-3	TRBJ2-5	few	TGTGCCAGCACCCGGGGGACGCCGACCCAGTACTTC	CASTRGTPTQYF
TRBD2	TRBV12-3/TRBV12-4	TRBJ2-5	few	TGTGCCAGCAGACCCTCTAGCGGAGGGATCCAAGAGACCCAGTACTTC	CASRPSSGGIQETQYF
.	TRBV4-1	TRBJ1-5	.	TGCGCCAGCAGCCAAGATGGCCCGGGGGCGAGAAGCAATCAGCCCCAGCATTTT	CASSQDGPGARSNQPQHF
.	TRBV12-3/TRBV12-4	TRBJ2-3	.	TGTGCCAGCAGCCTAGCTAAACGAGGCACAGATACGCAGTATTTT	CASSLAKRGTDTQYF
.	TRBV4-1	TRBJ1-1	.	TGCGCCAGCAGCCCTCCGATGGACACTGAAGCTTTCTTT	CASSPPMDTEAFF
.	TRBV24-1	TRBJ2-3	few	TGTGCCACCAGTGATTTCCTTCGGTCCGGTACGCAGTATTTT	CATSDFLRSGTQYF
.	TRBV21-1	TRBJ2-7	.	TGTGCCAGCAGCACGTTGACACGCTCCTACGAGCAGTACTTC	CASSTLTRSYEQYF
.	TRBV6-6	TRBJ1-5	few	TGTGCCAGCAGTTATCGGGGGACGAATCAGCCCCAGCATTTT	CASSYRGTNQPQHF
.	TRBV4-1	TRBJ2-3	.	TGCGCCAGCAGCCCACACGGAGATACGCAGTATTTT	CASSPHGDTQYF